What follows describes a single T cell receptor beta chain. These data come from a study of cytomegalovirus exposure and HLA in healthy donors. Clones were read by immunoSEQ multiplex PCR, and TCRdb kept only the in-frame ones, dropping some. Of about 220,000 clones listed, 80% to 90% were seen once; the top ten hold around 3%. Germline V gene data show CDR1 as MNHEY and CDR2 as SMNVEV (reference sequence). V lost 7 bases, J lost 2 bases, and 21 bases lay in between. The CDR3 is made up of 16 amino acids. The V gene is TRBV27, the J gene TRBJ2-7; D may be TRBD1 (6 bases). The origin of this receptor is a young woman in good health and CMV-seronegative. Sequences were obtained from PBMCs. The CDR3 reads CASTRNGPGATYEQYF. The DNA of the CDR3 is TGTGCCAGCACCCGCAATGGCCCAGGGGCCACCTACGAGCAGTACTTC.